These 30 T cell receptor beta chains originate from one sample sequenced in a study of blood T cell repertoires in COVID-19. Data came from immunoSEQ multiplex PCR; TCRdb stores just in-frame clones and leaves some out. The sample includes hundreds of thousands of clones, less than 90% of them seen just once. Sequencing was carried out using peripheral blood. The source is a human donor in a cohort sampled during active COVID-19.

The chain combines TRBV2 with TRBJ2-1; possible D gene TRBD2, 5 bases. The V gene lost 2 bases and the J gene lost 1 base, with 9 bases spanning the gap. The germline CDR1 and CDR2 sequences are SNHLY and FYNNEI. The CDR3 has 15 amino acids. This CDR3 is CASSERRGSYNEQFF. The CDR3 region has the DNA TGTGCCAGCAGTGAAAGACGAGGGTCCTACAATGAGCAGTTCTTC.

The V gene is TRBV28, the J gene TRBJ2-3; 16 bases match TRBD2. Germline CDR1 reads MDHEN; CDR2 reads SYDVKM. The junction had 12 bases not matched to a gene; V was cut back by 5 bases and J by 1 base. The CDR3 runs 20 residues. The CDR3 sequence is CASSPGLAGGPRTRTDTQYF. The CDR3, as DNA: TGTGCCAGCAGTCCGGGACTAGCGGGAGGGCCTCGCACCCGCACAGATACGCAGTATTTT.

The chain joins TRBV10-3 to TRBJ2-1; unclear D gene. Trimming stripped 10 bases from V and 4 bases from J, with 20 bases between. CDR1 and CDR2 (germline): ENHRY, SYGVKD. The CDR3 sequence is 15 residues long. CDR3 DNA: TGTGCCACCCACCACGACTTAACCATATACAATGAGCAGTTCTTC. Amino acids: CATHHDLTIYNEQFF.

The CDR3 loop is CASQTQTVPGQSEAFF. In nucleotides, the CDR3 is TGTGCCAGCCAAACACAAACCGTCCCGGGACAGTCTGAAGCTTTCTTT. The rearrangement links TRBV28 to TRBJ1-1; 7 nucleotides line up with TRBD1. This CDR3 comprises 16 residues. Per germline, CDR1 MDHEN and CDR2 SYDVKM. J lost 6 bases, V lost 8 bases, and 18 bases had no gene match.

The chain has TRBV6-5 and TRBJ1-2; no clear D. This CDR3 is built from 13 residues. CDR1 is MNHEY, CDR2 SVGAGI, per germline. V lost 7 bases to trimming and J lost 4 bases, with 13 bases between them. CDR3 sequence (DNA): TGTGCCAGCATCCGGCAGGCCCCCTATGGCTACACCTTC. Protein product: CASIRQAPYGYTF.

This rearrangement joins TRBV7-2 to TRBJ2-7, with 13 nucleotides matching TRBD2. The CDR3 is made up of 15 amino acids. Looked up from germline, CDR1 is SGHTA and CDR2 is FQGNSA. V shed 5 bases, J shed 5 bases, and the junction held 6 bases outside the gene matches. The chain's CDR3 is CASSHRTSGRNEQYF. CDR3 sequence (DNA): TGTGCCAGCAGCCACCGGACTAGCGGGAGAAACGAGCAGTACTTC.

This clone was observed a single time. The chain carries TRBV5-6 and TRBJ2-7; TRBD2 might be the D (6 bases). Germline V gives CDR1 SGHDT, CDR2 YYEEEE. The CDR3 runs 14 residues. Deletions cut 4 bases from V and 3 bases from J, with 14 bases between. CDR3 amino acids: CASSLSGPLYEQYF. For the CDR3, the DNA is TGTGCCAGCAGCCTAAGCGGGCCGCTCTACGAGCAGTACTTC.

The CDR3 DNA reads as TGTGCCAGCTCGGGGTTGAACTATGGCTACACCTTC. This encodes CASSGLNYGYTF. The V and J genes are TRBV19 and TRBJ1-2, with D uncertain. Germline CDR1 reads LNHDA; CDR2 reads SQIVND (reference sequence). Trimming shortened V by 9 bases and J by 2 bases, and 10 bases separated the two germline ends. The CDR3 is 12 residues long.

The chain recombines TRBV7-2 with TRBJ2-1; 11 positions agree with TRBD2. CDR1 and CDR2 from the germline V gene are SGHTA and FQGNSA. The CDR3 length is 17 residues. Trimming cost V 1 base and J 6 bases; bases outside gene matches: 8. This CDR3 reads CASSLGLTSGSGNEQFF. In DNA form, the CDR3 reads TGTGCCAGCAGCTTAGGCCTTACTAGCGGGAGCGGCAATGAGCAGTTCTTC.

V usage is TRBV27 and J usage is TRBJ2-1; 9 bases are a match to TRBD1. The CDR3 runs 16 residues. Germline CDR1 MNHEY, CDR2 SMNVEV (reference sequence). The ends lost 6 bases at V and 0 bases at J; junction bases unmatched: 6. The CDR3 is CASRVQGASSYNEQFF. CDR3 sequence (DNA): TGTGCCAGCAGAGTACAGGGGGCTAGCTCCTACAATGAGCAGTTCTTC.

This clone occurred many times. The sample holds other DNA sequences that translate to the same CDR3. The chain combines TRBV27 with TRBJ2-7; TRBD1 agrees at 12 bases. CDR1 and CDR2 from the germline V gene are MNHEY and SMNVEV (reference sequence). The CDR3 has 13 residues. V trimming: 9 bases; J trimming: 4 bases; junction bases outside the gene matches: 4. The CDR3 here is CASGTGGRYEQYF. CDR3 in DNA: TGTGCCAGTGGGACAGGGGGCCGATACGAGCAGTACTTC.

This rearrangement joins TRBV19 to TRBJ1-2; 7 positions match TRBD1. V trimming: 5 bases; J trimming: 4 bases; junction bases outside the gene matches: 10. The germline CDR1 and CDR2 sequences are LNHDA and SQIVND (reference sequence). The CDR3 has 15 residues. DNA for the CDR3: TGTGCCAGTAGTGCTACGACAGGGTATAGCTATGGCTACACCTTC. It encodes CASSATTGYSYGYTF.

This clone has only a few counts. The chain has TRBV6-2 or TRBV6-3 and TRBJ2-7; D unclear. Germline V gene lookup returns CDR1 MNHEY and CDR2 SVGEGT. Trimming stripped 4 bases from V and 2 bases from J, with 3 bases between. This CDR3 spans 11 amino acids. Here the CDR3 DNA reads TGTGCCAGCAGTTCCGCCTACGAGCAGTACTTC. Its translation: CASSSAYEQYF.

This chain joins TRBV27 and TRBJ2-1; the match to TRBD1 covers 10 bases. This CDR3 has 15 amino acids. Trimming took 6 bases from V and 8 from J; bases not matched to a gene: 10. Germline loops: CDR1 MNHEY, CDR2 SMNVEV (reference sequence). CDR3 DNA sequence: TGTGCCAGCAGCCCTGACAGGGGGCGCAACTATGAGCAGTTCTTC. Translated: CASSPDRGRNYEQFF.

The rearrangement links TRBV19 to TRBJ2-1; 7 bases are a match to TRBD2. CDR1 is LNHDA and CDR2 is SQIVND in the germline V gene (reference sequence). This CDR3 comprises 16 residues. Trimming removed 7 bases from V and 6 bases from J; junction bases left unmatched: 15. The CDR3 DNA follows: TGTGCCAGTACCACCTCCCGGAAAGGGAGGGGCAATGAGCAGTTCTTC. Amino acid sequence: CASTTSRKGRGNEQFF. Supplemented by reference TRBV19 and TRBJ2-1, the full variable domain reads DGGITQSPKYLFRKEGQNVTLSCEQNLNHDAMYWYRQDPGQGLRLIYYSQIVNDFQKGDIAEGYSVSREKKESFPLTVTSAQKNPTAFYLCASTTSRKGRGNEQFFGPGTRLTVL.

The genes are TRBV7-9 and TRBJ1-1; 7 bases are shared with TRBD1. CDR1 and CDR2 (germline): SEHNR, FQNEAQ (reference sequence). J lost 4 bases, V lost 5 bases, and 10 bases had no gene match. CDR3 length equals 15 residues. CDR3 DNA: TGTGCCAGCAGCCGCACAGGGGTAGTGACCACTGAAGCTTTCTTT. Translated: CASSRTGVVTTEAFF.

This clone was recorded only once. The rearrangement links TRBV12-3 or TRBV12-4 to TRBJ2-1; the D gene is possibly TRBD2 (6 bases). The ends were cut back, 5 bases at V and 10 bases at J, with 12 bases in the middle. The CDR3 sequence is 12 residues long. The CDR3 loop is CASSISRGEQFF. CDR3 DNA: TGTGCCAGCAGTATCTCTCGGGGGGAGCAGTTCTTC.

The rearrangement joins TRBV10-1 to TRBJ2-3, with 7 bases lining up with TRBD2. CDR1 is WNHNN, CDR2 SYGVQD, per germline (reference sequence). Trimming removed 5 bases from V and 6 bases from J; junction bases left unmatched: 5. The CDR3 has 13 amino acids. CDR3 bases: TGCGCCAGCAGTTCTAGCGGCCTGGATACGCAGTATTTT. It specifies CASSSSGLDTQYF.

The V call is TRBV6-2 or TRBV6-3, the J call TRBJ1-2; D is uncertain. CDR3 length equals 16 residues. V dropped 0 bases and J dropped 3 bases, with 14 bases sitting between them. The germline CDR1 and CDR2 sequences are MNHEY and SVGEGT. CDR3 protein: CASSYSPTENDYGYTF. The CDR3 nucleotides are TGTGCCAGCAGTTACTCCCCCACAGAAAACGACTATGGCTACACCTTC.

As for this clone: Other nucleotide sequences from this sample produce the same CDR3. The chain recombines TRBV30 with TRBJ1-5; D possibly corresponds to TRBD1 (6 bases). The ends were cut back, 2 bases at V and 4 bases at J, with 9 bases in the middle. CDR1 and CDR2 from the germline V gene are GTSNPN and SVGIG (reference sequence). The CDR3 has 13 residues. The CDR3 is CAWSSGQNQPQHF. CDR3 in DNA: TGTGCCTGGAGTAGCGGACAGAATCAGCCCCAGCATTTT.

The rearrangement links TRBV6-4 to TRBJ2-1, with 7 bases matching TRBD2. The CDR3 loop spans 14 amino acids. J gave up 6 bases and V 5 bases, and 7 bases lay outside the gene matches. CDR1 and CDR2 (germline): MRHNA, SNTAGT. In DNA form, the CDR3 reads TGTGCCAGCAGTTTGGCGGGAGCGAGCAATGAGCAGTTCTTC. It translates to CASSLAGASNEQFF.

J is TRBJ2-2 and V is TRBV12-3 or TRBV12-4; no definite D call. The CDR3 spans 13 residues. V lost 10 bases, J lost 3 bases, and 12 bases lay in between. In nucleotides, the CDR3 is TGTGCCACCCAGACACATTACACCGGGGAGCTGTTTTTT. This encodes CATQTHYTGELFF.

V gene TRBV27 combines with J gene TRBJ1-2, with D possibly matching TRBD1 (5 bases). The CDR3 loop spans 13 amino acids. CDR1 MNHEY and CDR2 SMNVEV come from the germline V gene (reference sequence). Trimming removed 3 bases at V and 10 bases at J, with 15 bases between. CDR3 bases: TGTGCCAGCAGTTTTCAGGGCCGTTATAACTACACCTTC. Translated: CASSFQGRYNYTF.

This chain connects TRBV6-4 to TRBJ2-4; tentative D call: TRBD2 (5 bases). The CDR3 is 16 amino acids. The V gene lost 8 bases and the J gene lost 2 bases, with 19 bases spanning the gap. The germline V gene has CDR1 MRHNA and CDR2 SNTAGT. The CDR3 nucleotides read TGTGCCAGCTGGATGAGGACTCTCTCCCCCAAAAACATTCAGTACTTC. It codes for CASWMRTLSPKNIQYF.

The chain has TRBV28 and TRBJ2-3; 10 bases are a match to TRBD2. Trimming cost V 6 bases and J 0 bases; bases outside gene matches: 6. The CDR3 runs to 16 residues. Germline CDR1 is MDHEN and CDR2 is SYDVKM. Here the CDR3 DNA reads TGTGCCAGCAGCCTGACTAGCGGGCGTAGCACAGATACGCAGTATTTT. Translating gives CASSLTSGRSTDTQYF.

The CDR3 DNA sequence: TGTGCCGGGAAGGCACAGACCCTCACTGAAGCTTTCTTT. It specifies CAGKAQTLTEAFF. The rearrangement uses TRBV30 and TRBJ1-1; D gene ambiguous. CDR1 and CDR2 (germline): GTSNPN, SVGIG (reference sequence). The CDR3 extends over 13 amino acids. V lost 8 bases and J lost 4, with 17 bases in between. Filled out from reference TRBV30 and TRBJ1-1, the complete variable domain reads SQTIHQWPATLVQPVGSPLSLECTVEGTSNPNLYWYRQAAGRGLQLLFYSVGIGQISSEVPQNLSASRPQDRQFILSSKKLLLSDSGFYLCAGKAQTLTEAFFGQGTRLTVV.

This clone was observed many times. The chain uses TRBV6-5 and TRBJ2-7; D is perhaps TRBD1 (6 bases). V lost 5 bases and J lost 3, with 14 bases in between. This CDR3 comprises 14 residues. Looked up from germline, CDR1 is MNHEY and CDR2 is SVGAGI. The CDR3 protein is CASSLNRVDYEQYF. The CDR3 region has the DNA TGTGCCAGCAGTCTGAACAGGGTGGACTACGAGCAGTACTTC.

The DNA of the CDR3 is TGTGCCAGCAGGCGTCATAATCGGGTTCGGCAGAAAAAATCCTACGAGCAGTACTTC. It translates to CASRRHNRVRQKKSYEQYF. This sequence joins TRBV7-9 and TRBJ2-7; the D is unclear. The V gene's germline CDR1 is SEHNR and CDR2 FQNEAQ (reference sequence). CDR3 length: 19 residues. Trimming left V 6 bases short and J 1 base short, with 28 bases between.

J is TRBJ1-2 and V is TRBV2, with D unresolved. The V gene lost 3 bases and the J gene lost 6 bases, with 5 bases spanning the gap. The germline V gene encodes CDR1 SNHLY and CDR2 FYNNEI. CDR3 length: 11 amino acids. The CDR3 DNA reads as TGTGCCAGCAGTGACAGTGATGGCTACACCTTC. Translated, it gives CASSDSDGYTF. Complete variable domain (other parts from reference TRBV2 and TRBJ1-2): EPEVTQTPSHQVTQMGQEVILRCVPISNHLYFYWYRQILGQKVEFLVSFYNNEISEKSEIFDDQFSVERPDGSNFTLKIRSTKLEDSAMYFCASSDSDGYTFGSGTRLTVV.

This CDR3 reads CASSLVWGDGYTF. The CDR3 bases are TGTGCCAGCAGCCTTGTATGGGGGGATGGCTACACCTTC. The chain combines TRBV14 with TRBJ1-2; perhaps TRBD1 as D (5 bases). Germline CDR1 is SGHDN and CDR2 is FVKESK. The CDR3 loop spans 13 amino acids. V dropped 4 bases and J dropped 6 bases, with 12 bases sitting between them.